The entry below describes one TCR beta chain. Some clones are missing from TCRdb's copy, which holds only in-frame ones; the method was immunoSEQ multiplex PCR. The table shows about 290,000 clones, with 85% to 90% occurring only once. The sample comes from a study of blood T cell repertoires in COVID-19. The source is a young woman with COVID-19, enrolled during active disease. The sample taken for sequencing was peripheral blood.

CDR3 bases: TGTGCCATCAGTGAGGCAGGGCCGAACACCGGGGAGCTGTTTTTT. It yields the protein CAISEAGPNTGELFF. The rearrangement uses TRBV10-3 and TRBJ2-2, with D perhaps TRBD1 (5 bases). Trimming took 2 bases from V and 0 from J, leaving 7 bases between them. The CDR3 runs to 15 residues. CDR1 ENHRY and CDR2 SYGVKD come from the germline V gene.